This TCR beta chain was documented in a study of blood T cell repertoires in COVID-19. The J segment lost 3 bases and the V segment lost 5 bases, leaving 1 base of the junction unmatched. This CDR3 has 13 residues. Germline V gene data show CDR1 as SGHNT and CDR2 as YENEEA. Sequenced by immunoSEQ multiplex PCR; TCRdb stores in-frame clones only, minus some. The table has a few hundred thousand clones, 75% to 95% seen once. This chain uses TRBV11-3 with TRBJ2-7; TRBD1 matches 10 bases. The sequencing sample was made of peripheral blood. The clonotype was recovered from a young woman with COVID-19, enrolled during active disease. In nucleotides, the CDR3 is TGTGCCAGCAGCAGGGACAGGGGCTACGAGCAGTACTTC. This translates into CASSRDRGYEQYF.